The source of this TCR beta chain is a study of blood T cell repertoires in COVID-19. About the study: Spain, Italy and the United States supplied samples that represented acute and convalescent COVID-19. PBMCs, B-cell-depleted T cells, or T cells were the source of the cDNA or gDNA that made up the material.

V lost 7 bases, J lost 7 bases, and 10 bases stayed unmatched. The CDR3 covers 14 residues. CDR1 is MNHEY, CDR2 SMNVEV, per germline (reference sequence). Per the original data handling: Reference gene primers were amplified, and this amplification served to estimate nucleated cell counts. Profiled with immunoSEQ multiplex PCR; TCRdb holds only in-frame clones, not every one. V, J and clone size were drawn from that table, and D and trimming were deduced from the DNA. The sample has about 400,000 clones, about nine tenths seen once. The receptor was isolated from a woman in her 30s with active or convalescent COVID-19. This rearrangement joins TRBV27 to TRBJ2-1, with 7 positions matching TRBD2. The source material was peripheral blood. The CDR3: CASKTLGGGNEQFF. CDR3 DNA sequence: TGTGCCAGCAAGACATTGGGGGGAGGGAATGAGCAGTTCTTC.